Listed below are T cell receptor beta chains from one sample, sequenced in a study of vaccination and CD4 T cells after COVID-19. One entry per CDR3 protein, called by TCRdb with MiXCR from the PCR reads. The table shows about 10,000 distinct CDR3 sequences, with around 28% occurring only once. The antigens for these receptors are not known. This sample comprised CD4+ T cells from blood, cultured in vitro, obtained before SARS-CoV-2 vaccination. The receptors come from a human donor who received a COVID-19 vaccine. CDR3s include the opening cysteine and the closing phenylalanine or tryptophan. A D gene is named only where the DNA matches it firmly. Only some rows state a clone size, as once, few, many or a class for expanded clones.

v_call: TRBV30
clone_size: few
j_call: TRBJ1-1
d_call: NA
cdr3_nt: TGTGCCTGGATGGGTTCCCACGGAAGCACTGAAGCTTTCTTT
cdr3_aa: CAWMGSHGSTEAFF

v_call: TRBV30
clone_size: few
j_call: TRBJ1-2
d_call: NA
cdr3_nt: TGTGCCCGAAAAGGAACAGGGCTAGTTTATGGCTACACCTTC
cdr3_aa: CARKGTGLVYGYTF

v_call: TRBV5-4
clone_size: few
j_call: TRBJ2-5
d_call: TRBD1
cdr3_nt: TGTGCCAGCAGCTCCCGGGACAGGGACGATCGGACCCAGTACTTC
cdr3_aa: CASSSRDRDDRTQYF

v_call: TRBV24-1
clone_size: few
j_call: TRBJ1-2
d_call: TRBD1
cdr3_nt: TGTGCCACCAGCCCCCGGGACAGCACGACTAACTATGGCTACACCTTC
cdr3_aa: CATSPRDSTTNYGYTF

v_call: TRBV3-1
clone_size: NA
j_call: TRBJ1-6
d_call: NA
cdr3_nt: TGTGCCAGCAGTTCTTCCTATAATTCACCCCTCCACTTT
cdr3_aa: CASSSSYNSPLHF

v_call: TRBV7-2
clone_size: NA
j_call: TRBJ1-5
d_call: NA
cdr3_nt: TGTGCCAGCAGCTTAGAATGGTCGAGCAATCAGCCCCAGCATTTT
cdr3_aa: CASSLEWSSNQPQHF

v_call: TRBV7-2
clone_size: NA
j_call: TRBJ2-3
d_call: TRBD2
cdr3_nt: TGTGCCAGCAGCTTAAGGAGCGGGGCCCGGGATACGCAGTATTTT
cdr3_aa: CASSLRSGARDTQYF

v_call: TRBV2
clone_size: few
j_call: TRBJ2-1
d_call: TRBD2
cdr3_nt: TGTGCCAGCAGTTCGGGATTAGGGGGACTAGCGATCAATGAGCAGTTCTTC
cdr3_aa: CASSSGLGGLAINEQFF

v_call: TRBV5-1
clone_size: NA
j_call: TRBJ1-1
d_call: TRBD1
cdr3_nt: TGCGCCAGCAGCGACAGGGGCGACAACACTGAAGCTTTCTTT
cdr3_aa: CASSDRGDNTEAFF

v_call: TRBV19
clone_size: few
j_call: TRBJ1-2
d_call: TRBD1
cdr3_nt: TGTGCCAGTAGTGCCTCCGGGACAGGGGGCATTGAAGGGGGCTACACCTTC
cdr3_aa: CASSASGTGGIEGGYTF

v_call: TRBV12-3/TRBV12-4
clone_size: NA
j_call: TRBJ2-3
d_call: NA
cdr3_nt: TGTGCCAGCAGTTTACTCCGACTTCGAGATAGCACAGATACGCAGTATTTT
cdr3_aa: CASSLLRLRDSTDTQYF

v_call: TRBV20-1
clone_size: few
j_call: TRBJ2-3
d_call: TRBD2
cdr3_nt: TGCAGTTCGAAGCGGGGGCAGGGAAACACAGATACGCAGTATTTT
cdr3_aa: CSSKRGQGNTDTQYF

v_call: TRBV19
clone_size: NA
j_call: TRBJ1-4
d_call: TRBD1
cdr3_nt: TGTGCCAGTAGTGCCCACCGACAGGGAGGAAATGAAAAACTGTTTTTT
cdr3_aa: CASSAHRQGGNEKLFF

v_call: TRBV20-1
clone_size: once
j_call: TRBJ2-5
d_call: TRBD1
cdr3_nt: TGCAGTGCCAGGACAGGGGAAAGGGTCGGAGAGACCCAGTACTTC
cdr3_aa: CSARTGERVGETQYF

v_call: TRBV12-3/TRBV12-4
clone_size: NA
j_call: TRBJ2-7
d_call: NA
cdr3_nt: TGTGCCAGCAGTTTAGCGCATAACGAGCAGTACTTC
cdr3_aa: CASSLAHNEQYF

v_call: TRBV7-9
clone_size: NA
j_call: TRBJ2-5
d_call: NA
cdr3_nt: TGTGCCAGCAGCTTGGGGAAAGAGACCCAGTACTTC
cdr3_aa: CASSLGKETQYF

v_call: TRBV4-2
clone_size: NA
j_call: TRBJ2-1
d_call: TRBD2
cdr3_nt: TGTGCCAGCAGCCAAGATCGTCCTAGCGGGGGGGCTGTTAGGGGGCAGTTCTTC
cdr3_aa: CASSQDRPSGGAVRGQFF